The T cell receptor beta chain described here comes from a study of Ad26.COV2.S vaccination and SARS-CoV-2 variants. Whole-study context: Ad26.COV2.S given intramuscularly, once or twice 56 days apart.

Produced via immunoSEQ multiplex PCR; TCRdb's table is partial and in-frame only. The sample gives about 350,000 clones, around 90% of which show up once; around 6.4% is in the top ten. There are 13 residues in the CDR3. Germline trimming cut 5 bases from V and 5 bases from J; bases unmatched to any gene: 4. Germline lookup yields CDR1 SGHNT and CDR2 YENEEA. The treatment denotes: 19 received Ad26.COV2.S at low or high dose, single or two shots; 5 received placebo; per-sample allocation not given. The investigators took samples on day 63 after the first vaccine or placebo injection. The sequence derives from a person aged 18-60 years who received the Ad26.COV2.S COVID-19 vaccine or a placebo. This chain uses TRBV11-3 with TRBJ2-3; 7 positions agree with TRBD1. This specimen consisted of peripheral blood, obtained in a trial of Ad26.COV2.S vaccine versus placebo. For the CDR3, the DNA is TGTGCCAGCAGCCCCCGGGACAGAGATACGCAGTATTTT. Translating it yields CASSPRDRDTQYF.